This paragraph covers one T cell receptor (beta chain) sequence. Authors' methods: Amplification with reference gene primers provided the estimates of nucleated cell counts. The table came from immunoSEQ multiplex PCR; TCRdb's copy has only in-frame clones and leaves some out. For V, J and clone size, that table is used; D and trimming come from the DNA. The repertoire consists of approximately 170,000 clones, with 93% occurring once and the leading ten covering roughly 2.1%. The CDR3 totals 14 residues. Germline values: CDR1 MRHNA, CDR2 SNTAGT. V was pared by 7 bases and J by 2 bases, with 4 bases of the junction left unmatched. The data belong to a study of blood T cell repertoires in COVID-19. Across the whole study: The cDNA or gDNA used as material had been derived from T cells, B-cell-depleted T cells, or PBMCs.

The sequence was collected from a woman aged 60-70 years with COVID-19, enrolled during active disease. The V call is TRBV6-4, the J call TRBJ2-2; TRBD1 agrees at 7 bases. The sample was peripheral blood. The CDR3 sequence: CASKGQQNTGELFF. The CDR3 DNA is TGTGCCAGCAAGGGACAGCAAAACACCGGGGAGCTGTTTTTT.